This TCR beta chain came from a study of T cells in Graves' hyperthyroidism and ophthalmopathy (dated by TCRdb to between 2018 and 2021). For context, the study as a whole: Peripheral blood samples were taken at initial diagnosis, before any treatment was given. Following sampling, methimazole starting at 30 mg daily was given to hyperthyroidism patients, and high-dose intravenous methylprednisolone was given to ophthalmopathy patients. Prospective prediction of ophthalmopathy was tested in an independent validation cohort of some 19 hyperthyroidism patients and 17 patients who later progressed to ophthalmopathy. TCR Vbeta CDR3 sequencing of 120 to 150 peripheral blood samples (under 45 ophthalmopathy, over 70 hyperthyroidism and some 17 progressor patients) is reported in the paper. TCR V-J signatures able to tell the groups apart were searched for in a discovery cohort of around 95 patients, of whom over 40 had Graves' ophthalmopathy and around 57 had stable Graves' hyperthyroidism. Thyroid tissue and blood T-cell repertoires from six Graves' hyperthyroidism patients were also compared in the study. For training and testing, the 100 or so patients in the discovery cohort were randomly divided in a 7:3 ratio.

Reading the germline V gene gives CDR1 SNHLY and CDR2 FYNNEI. Its CDR3 holds 15 amino acids, cysteine through phenylalanine. Just the 45-base CDR3 DNA is kept, in frame starting at base 1. Trimming at the junction amounts to 4 bases on V and 0 bases on J, and the germline ends lie 7 bases apart. Study-wide findings and limitations: A model built on a 13 V-J signature distinguished ophthalmopathy from stable hyperthyroidism, reaching roughly 88% sensitivity and approximately 81% specificity in cross-validation and 80%/75% in testing. Most expanded thyroid clonotypes (frequency above 0.001) were also detected in blood, a finding suggesting that blood repertoires may reflect thyroid immune responses. In validation, the model predicted progression to ophthalmopathy a median of about 5.9 months before onset, with about 71% sensitivity and roughly 73% specificity. No statistical method was used to set the sample size in advance, and investigators knew the group allocation.

Hyperthyroidism patients were newly diagnosed, with disease duration under 2 months, and aged 18 to 65 years. Any patient with an uncontrolled infection, another autoimmune disease, pregnancy or lactation was excluded. Diagnoses relied on clinical symptoms, serum thyroxine and TRAb, thyroid ultrasound and orbital computed tomography. Blood from progressor patients was collected at the time of first diagnosis with hyperthyroidism, before any ophthalmopathy symptoms had appeared. PBMCs were isolated from 10 ml of fresh peripheral blood by Ficoll-Paque density gradient centrifugation. Progressor patients were initially diagnosed with Graves' hyperthyroidism and developed ophthalmopathy during follow-up. Total RNA was extracted using Trizol reagent, and RNA quality was assessed on an Agilent 2100 Bioanalyzer. The TCR beta CDR3 regions were amplified from the RNA transcripts. The first round of RT-PCR for the TCR CDR3 was performed with the HTBI primer set and the Qiagen OneStep RT-PCR kit. A second multiplex PCR round built the libraries, followed by size selection and purification. Libraries were sequenced paired-end with 100 bp reads on an Illumina HiSeq2000. As for how the authors treated the data: SOAPnuke was used to process the raw data, throwing out any read that contained adapters or uncalled bases, had a mean Phred below 15, or lacked an exact constant-primer or identifier match. COPE v1.2.5 was used to merge the high-quality paired reads, and each unique nucleotide sequence was defined as a clonotype. MiTCR v1.1 was used to align the clonotypes against IMGT TRBV, TRBD and TRBJ reference segments. Only V-J combinations with frequency above 0.0001, covering 98% to 99.2% of repertoires, were analysed. A TCS score was defined as the ratio of F50 (clonal expansion) to E x V (chaos), with BLOSUM62-based TCRdist applied between CDR3 peptides within each V-J. Welch's t-statistics and random forest reduced 500 to 650 V-J features to fewer than 15, which were used in a naive Bayes classifier (R e1071). Using fastp trimming at Q25 and MiXCR clonotype assembly, TCRdb reanalyzed the public sequencing data and kept in-frame beta chains. Entries are consolidated by CDR3 protein sequence, retaining the most common genes and DNA. TCRdb, not the original authors, processed these V and J calls. The sample has more than 300,000 distinct CDR3 sequences on record, about 18% of them singletons. The ten largest clonotypes hold around a third of the sample.

The table lists this clonotype with many counts. Its recognized antigen is unknown. No base qualities exist here, and no much larger clone lies one base off it. The chain joins TRBV2 to TRBJ1-6, with the D gene not confidently named. The sequenced sample was blood. This sequence was found in a woman in her twenties or thirties with Graves' hyperthyroidism that later progressed to Graves' ophthalmopathy. The nucleotides are TGTGCCAGCAGTGGCTCGAGCTCCTATAATTCACCCCTCCACTTT. Its protein product is CASSGSSSYNSPLHF.